This is a list of T cell receptor beta chains from one sample in a study of molecular identifiers for immune sequencing clone quantification. Each CDR3 protein gets one entry after TCRdb re-called the PCR reads with MiXCR. The table shows roughly 90,000 distinct CDR3 sequences, with over 15% occurring only once. Sequenced: naive CD8+ T cells from blood, with Jurkat cell RNA spiked in. All receptors come from a human donor in good health. Some libraries in this study had Jurkat cell RNA spiked in. CDR3s include the opening cysteine and the closing phenylalanine or tryptophan. A D gene is named only where the DNA matches it firmly. Some rows have no size entry. The others give once, few or many, or a class for an expanded clone.

j_call,clone_size,v_call,d_call,cdr3_nt,cdr3_aa
TRBJ2-7,many,TRBV7-9,.,TGTGCCAGCAGCTTAGCGAGGCAGGGTACCGAGCAGTACTTC,CASSLARQGTEQYF
TRBJ2-7,many,TRBV13,.,TGTGCCAGCAGCTCCCCGGGAAAAATAGGCGCCTACGAGCAGTACTTC,CASSSPGKIGAYEQYF
TRBJ2-1,many,TRBV10-3,TRBD2,TGTGCCATCAGCGACCCGACTAGCGGGAGGGCCCATGAGCAGTTCTTC,CAISDPTSGRAHEQFF
TRBJ1-4,many,TRBV4-1,TRBD1,TGCGCCAGCAGCCTAAGACCGTCCGGGACAGTTAATGAAAAACTGTTTTTT,CASSLRPSGTVNEKLFF
TRBJ1-1,many,TRBV12-5,.,TGTGCTAGTGGTCAGGCGGGGATCTACGCTGAAGCTTTCTTT,CASGQAGIYAEAFF
TRBJ2-7,many,TRBV5-5,.,TGTGCCAGCAGCTTGGACCAGGTCAGGGGCTCCTACGAGCAGTACTTC,CASSLDQVRGSYEQYF
TRBJ2-1,many,TRBV5-1,.,TGCGCCAGCAGCTTGGTTGGCGTGGATGAGCAGTTCTTC,CASSLVGVDEQFF
TRBJ1-2,many,TRBV3-1,.,TGTGCCAGCAGCGGTGCTCCGGGACCCGAGAGGGGCTATGGCTACACCTTC,CASSGAPGPERGYGYTF
TRBJ2-1,many,TRBV6-2/TRBV6-3,.,TGTGCCAGCATCAAGGGCCCGGGGGCCAGCTACAATGAGCAGTTCTTC,CASIKGPGASYNEQFF
TRBJ2-1,once,TRBV3-1,TRBD1,TGTGCCAGCAGCCTCCGGGACAGGGTAAAGAGCTCCTACAATGAGCAGTTCTTC,CASSLRDRVKSSYNEQFF
TRBJ2-1,many,TRBV7-8,.,TGTGCCAGCAGCTTAATCCATGAGCAGTTCTTC,CASSLIHEQFF
TRBJ2-3,many,TRBV4-3,TRBD2,TGCGCCAGCAGCCAATCCCTGCTAGCGGGGTTCATGGATACGCAGTATTTT,CASSQSLLAGFMDTQYF
TRBJ1-2,many,TRBV29-1,TRBD1,TGCAGCGTTGAAGAGACAGGGGTAAATGGCTACACCTTC,CSVEETGVNGYTF
TRBJ1-1,many,TRBV28,.,TGTGCCAGCAGTTTCGTGTCAGCTTCTGAAGCTTTCTTT,CASSFVSASEAFF
TRBJ2-7,many,TRBV9,.,TGTGCCAGCAGCGTAGGGGAAAACTACGAGCAGTACTTC,CASSVGENYEQYF
TRBJ2-1,.,TRBV30,.,TGTGCCTGGAGTTCGACTTACAATGAGCAGTTCTTC,CAWSSTYNEQFF
TRBJ2-3,many,TRBV7-2,TRBD2,TGTGCCAGCAGCCCCCGACTAGCGGGGGGGCGAGATACGCAGTATTTT,CASSPRLAGGRDTQYF
TRBJ1-1,many,TRBV7-9,.,TGTGCCAGCAGCACCCCCGGGACACCGAACACTGAAGCTTTCTTT,CASSTPGTPNTEAFF
TRBJ2-7,many,TRBV4-2,.,TGTGCCAGCAGCCAAGTATTAAGCTCCTACGAGCAGTACTTC,CASSQVLSSYEQYF
TRBJ2-3,many,TRBV20-1,TRBD2,TGCAGTGCTAGGATTCTAGCGGACCCCACAGATACGCAGTATTTT,CSARILADPTDTQYF
TRBJ2-2,many,TRBV28,.,TGTGCCAGCAGTAACTTGGTCCCGCAGAACACCGGGGAGCTGTTTTTT,CASSNLVPQNTGELFF
TRBJ2-7,once,TRBV6-5,.,TGTGCCAGCAGTTACTCGGTGTACACCTCCTACGAGCAGTACTTC,CASSYSVYTSYEQYF
TRBJ2-7,many,TRBV7-6,.,TGTGCCAGCAGCTTAGGCGACAGCACCTACGAGCAGTACTTC,CASSLGDSTYEQYF
TRBJ1-5,many,TRBV5-6,.,TGTGCCAGCAGCTTAAGGTCTCAGCCCCAGCATTTT,CASSLRSQPQHF
TRBJ2-2,many,TRBV28,TRBD2,TGTGCCAGCAGTACCAGACTAGCGGGGGACACCGGGGAGCTGTTTTTT,CASSTRLAGDTGELFF
TRBJ1-4,few,TRBV20-1,.,TGCAGTGCTAGACCCGGGGGACCCGACACCATCTGGGATAATGAAAAACTGTTTTTT,CSARPGGPDTIWDNEKLFF
TRBJ2-1,.,TRBV12-3/TRBV12-4,TRBD2,TGTGCCAGCAGAGGACTAGCCCAGAGCTCCTACAATGAGCAGTTCTTC,CASRGLAQSSYNEQFF
TRBJ1-1,.,TRBV5-6,.,TGTGCCAGCAGCTTGGCCCCGGGGGGCATGAACACTGAAGCTTTCTTT,CASSLAPGGMNTEAFF
TRBJ2-7,.,TRBV7-9,.,TGTGCCAGCAGCCATCCGCGGAGATACTACGAGCAGTACTTC,CASSHPRRYYEQYF
TRBJ2-5,many,TRBV19,.,TGTGCCAGTAGAGGGCTAGCAAACCAAGAGACCCAGTACTTC,CASRGLANQETQYF
TRBJ2-1,few,TRBV6-2/TRBV6-3,TRBD1,TGTGCCAGCACGCTAAACGACATCGGACAGGGGGACTACAATGAGCAGTTCTTC,CASTLNDIGQGDYNEQFF
TRBJ2-5,.,TRBV20-1,.,TGCAGTGCTACGGCCCCCAGGGGCGTAGGGGAAGAGACCCAGTACTTC,CSATAPRGVGEETQYF
TRBJ2-1,many,TRBV11-2,.,TGTGCCAGCAGCTTAGGACCTGGGTATGAGCAGTTCTTC,CASSLGPGYEQFF
TRBJ2-3,many,TRBV7-9,.,TGTGCCAGCAGCTTAGTTCAGGGGTTGGGCACAGATACGCAGTATTTT,CASSLVQGLGTDTQYF
TRBJ2-5,many,TRBV20-1,TRBD2,TGCAGTGCTAGATTTGAGCGGGAGCGCGCAGGGGAGACCCAGTACTTC,CSARFERERAGETQYF
TRBJ2-2,many,TRBV11-2,.,TGTGCCAGCAGCGTCGGCCGCGGGGAGAACACCGGGGAGCTGTTTTTT,CASSVGRGENTGELFF
TRBJ2-6,.,TRBV29-1,TRBD1,TGCGGCGTTCCACTCTGGACAGGGGCCCCTGGGGCCAACGTCCTGACTTTC,CGVPLWTGAPGANVLTF
TRBJ2-3,many,TRBV6-1,TRBD1,TGTGCCAGCACCTCGGGACAGGTTAGCACAGATACGCAGTATTTT,CASTSGQVSTDTQYF
TRBJ1-5,many,TRBV2,.,TGTGCCAGTAGCATGGGCAATCAGCCCCAGCATTTT,CASSMGNQPQHF
TRBJ2-5,many,TRBV13,TRBD2,TGTGCCAGCAGTCCCCTTAGCGGGGGGCCACAAGAGACCCAGTACTTC,CASSPLSGGPQETQYF
TRBJ1-5,many,TRBV6-2/TRBV6-3,.,TGTGCCAGCAGTTACGATACGGCCATCCTGGGTGGTCGCAATCAGCCCCAGCATTTT,CASSYDTAILGGRNQPQHF